This is a list of T cell receptor beta chains from one sample in a study of shared clonotypes between healthy human individuals. Here immunoSEQ multiplex PCR was the method, and the copy in TCRdb shows in-frame clones only, minus some. The sample consists of hundreds of thousands of clones, around three quarters of them appearing once. The sequencing sample was made of PBMCs. The receptor source for this set is a woman in her forties in good health. Some clones in this sample may be carry-over from other donors' samples. Both conserved end residues are part of each CDR3. The D gene is left open where the match is weak. Clone sizes are given selectively: once, few, many, or a class where the clone is expanded.

TRBD2	.	TRBV6-1	TRBJ2-3	CASPPGLALTDTQYF	TGTGCCAGCCCCCCGGGACTAGCTTTGACAGATACGCAGTATTTT
.	few	TRBV9	TRBJ1-4	CASSGGQRFEKLFF	TGTGCCAGCAGCGGAGGACAGAGATTCGAAAAACTGTTTTTT
.	.	TRBV5-1	TRBJ2-7	CASSLGGRTYEQYF	TGCGCCAGCAGCTTGGGGGGCAGGACCTACGAGCAGTACTTC
.	.	TRBV5-8	TRBJ1-5	CASSSGQSIYQPQHF	TGTGCCAGCAGCAGTGGACAGAGCATCTATCAGCCCCAGCATTTT
.	.	TRBV9	TRBJ2-3	CASSPRLGSEPDTQYF	TGTGCCAGCAGCCCGAGACTAGGGTCTGAGCCCGATACGCAGTATTTT
.	.	TRBV6-5	TRBJ1-2	CASSRKPAFYGYTF	TGTGCCAGCAGTAGGAAGCCAGCCTTCTATGGCTACACCTTC
.	.	TRBV4-2	TRBJ2-2	CASSQASSDTGELFF	TGTGCCAGCAGCCAAGCCTCTAGCGACACCGGGGAGCTGTTTTTT
.	.	TRBV28	TRBJ1-2	CASYPGGNINYGYTF	TGTGCCAGCTACCCCGGGGGTAATATTAACTATGGCTACACCTTC
.	.	TRBV6-1	TRBJ1-2	CASTRERGCYGYTF	TGTGCCAGCACCCGGGAGAGGGGCTGCTATGGCTACACCTTC
.	.	TRBV14	TRBJ1-2	CASSLYRNYGYTF	TGTGCCAGCAGCCTGTACAGGAACTATGGCTACACCTTC
.	.	TRBV5-5	TRBJ2-1	CASSFGQYGDEQFF	TGTGCCAGCAGCTTCGGACAGTATGGAGATGAGCAGTTCTTC
TRBD1	once	TRBV27	TRBJ1-5	CASADRGYNQPQHF	TGTGCCAGCGCTGACAGGGGCTATAATCAGCCCCAGCATTTT
.	few	TRBV9	TRBJ1-4	CASSEGGLNEKLFF	TGTGCCAGCAGCGAGGGTGGCCTAAATGAAAAACTGTTTTTT
TRBD2	.	TRBV28	TRBJ2-7	CGTWGGSASYEQYF	TGTGGCACTTGGGGCGGGAGTGCCTCCTACGAGCAGTACTTC
.	.	TRBV25-1	TRBJ1-2	CASSWGALDYGYTF	TGTGCCAGCAGTTGGGGGGCTTTGGACTATGGCTACACCTTC
TRBD1	.	TRBV6-6	TRBJ1-2	CASSPTGLGYGYTF	TGTGCCAGCAGTCCGACAGGGCTGGGCTATGGCTACACCTTC
.	.	TRBV29-1	TRBJ1-4	CSVAGSPYEKLFF	TGCAGCGTTGCAGGCAGCCCCTATGAAAAACTGTTTTTT
.	.	TRBV9	TRBJ2-6	CASSVDPGTSGANVLTF	TGTGCCAGCAGCGTAGACCCAGGGACCTCTGGGGCCAACGTCCTGACTTTC
.	.	TRBV11-2	TRBJ2-7	CASSLLSGPRYEQYF	TGTGCCAGCAGCTTACTTAGCGGTCCCCGCTACGAGCAGTACTTC
.	.	TRBV4-2	TRBJ2-4	CASSQEGGAVIQYF	TGTGCCAGCAGCCAAGAGGGGGGGGCTGTCATTCAGTACTTC
.	.	TRBV6-4	TRBJ2-1	CASSYPHGGSYNEQFF	TGTGCCAGCAGTTACCCTCACGGAGGTTCCTACAATGAGCAGTTCTTC
TRBD1	few	TRBV18	TRBJ1-1	CASSPLLTGMNTEAFF	TGTGCCAGCTCACCACTGCTGACAGGGATGAACACTGAAGCTTTCTTT